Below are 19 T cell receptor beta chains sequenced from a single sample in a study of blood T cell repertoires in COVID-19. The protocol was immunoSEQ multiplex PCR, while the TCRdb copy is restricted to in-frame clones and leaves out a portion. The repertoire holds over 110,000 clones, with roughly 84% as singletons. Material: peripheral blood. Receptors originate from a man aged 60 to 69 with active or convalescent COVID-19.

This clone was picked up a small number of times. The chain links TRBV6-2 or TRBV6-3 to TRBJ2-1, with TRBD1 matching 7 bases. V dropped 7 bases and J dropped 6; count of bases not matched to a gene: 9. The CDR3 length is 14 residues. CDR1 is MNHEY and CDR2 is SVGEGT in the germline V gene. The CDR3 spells CASTPIDRVNEQFF. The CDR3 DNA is TGTGCCAGCACCCCCATCGACAGGGTCAATGAGCAGTTCTTC.

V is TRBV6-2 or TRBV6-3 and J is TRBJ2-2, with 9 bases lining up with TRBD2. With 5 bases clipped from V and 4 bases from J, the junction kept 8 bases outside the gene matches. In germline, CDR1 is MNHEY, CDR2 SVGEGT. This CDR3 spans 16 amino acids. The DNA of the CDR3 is TGTGCCAGCAGTCACGATCAAGCGGGAGGCACCGGGGAGCTGTTTTTT. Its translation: CASSHDQAGGTGELFF.

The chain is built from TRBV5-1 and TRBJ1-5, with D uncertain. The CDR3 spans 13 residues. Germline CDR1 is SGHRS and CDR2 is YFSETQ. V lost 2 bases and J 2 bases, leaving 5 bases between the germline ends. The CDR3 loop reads CASSFTGNQPQHF. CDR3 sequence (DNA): TGCGCCAGCAGCTTTACGGGCAATCAGCCCCAGCATTTT.

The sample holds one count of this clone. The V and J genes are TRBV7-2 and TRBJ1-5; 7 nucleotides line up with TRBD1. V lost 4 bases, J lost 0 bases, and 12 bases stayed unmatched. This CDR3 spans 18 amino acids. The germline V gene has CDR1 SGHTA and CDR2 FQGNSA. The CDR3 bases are TGTGCCAGCAGCTCCATCGAGACAGGGATGTTTAGCAATCAGCCCCAGCATTTT. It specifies CASSSIETGMFSNQPQHF.

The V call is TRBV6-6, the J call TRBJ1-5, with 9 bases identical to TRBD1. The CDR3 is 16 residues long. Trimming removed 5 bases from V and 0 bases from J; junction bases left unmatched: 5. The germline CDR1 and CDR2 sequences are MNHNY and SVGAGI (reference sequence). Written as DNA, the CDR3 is TGTGCCAGCAGTCGAGGGACAGGGCTTAGCAATCAGCCCCAGCATTTT. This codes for CASSRGTGLSNQPQHF.

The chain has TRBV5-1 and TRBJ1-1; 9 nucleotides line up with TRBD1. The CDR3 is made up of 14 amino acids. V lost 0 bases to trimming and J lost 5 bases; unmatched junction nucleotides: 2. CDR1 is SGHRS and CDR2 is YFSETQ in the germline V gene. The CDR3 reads CASSLGTGVTEAFF. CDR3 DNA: TGCGCCAGCAGCTTGGGGACAGGGGTAACTGAAGCTTTCTTT.

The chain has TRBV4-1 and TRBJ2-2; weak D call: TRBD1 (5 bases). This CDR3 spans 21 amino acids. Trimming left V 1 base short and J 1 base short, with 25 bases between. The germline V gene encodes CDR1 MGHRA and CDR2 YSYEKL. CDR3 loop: CASSQVRQGGFNNLNTGELFF. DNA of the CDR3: TGCGCCAGCAGCCAAGTTCGTCAGGGCGGATTCAACAACCTGAACACCGGGGAGCTGTTTTTT.

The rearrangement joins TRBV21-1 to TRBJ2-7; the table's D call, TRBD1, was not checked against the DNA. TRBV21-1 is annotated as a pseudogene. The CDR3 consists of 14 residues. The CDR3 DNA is TGTGCCAGCAGCAAACCCAGGGTCTCCTACGAGCAGTACGTC. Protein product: CASSKPRVSYEQYV.

The CDR3 DNA sequence: TGTGCCAGCAGCTTAAGGGTTGTGCAGGGTAACACTGAAGCTTTCTTT. This gives the protein CASSLRVVQGNTEAFF. The chain joins TRBV7-2 to TRBJ1-1, with a tentative D call TRBD1 (5 bases). CDR1 and CDR2 (germline): SGHTA, FQGNSA. V was clipped by 2 bases and J by 2 bases, with 15 bases between them. The CDR3 is 16 amino acids.

CDR3 residues: CASSPYRGIREKLFF. CDR3 bases: TGTGCCAGCTCACCCTACAGGGGCATCCGTGAAAAACTGTTTTTT. The rearrangement joins TRBV18 to TRBJ1-4; TRBD1 aligns across 7 bases. Germline trimming cut 3 bases from V and 7 bases from J; bases unmatched to any gene: 8. Germline CDR1 reads KGHSH; CDR2 reads LQKENI. This CDR3 region has 15 residues.

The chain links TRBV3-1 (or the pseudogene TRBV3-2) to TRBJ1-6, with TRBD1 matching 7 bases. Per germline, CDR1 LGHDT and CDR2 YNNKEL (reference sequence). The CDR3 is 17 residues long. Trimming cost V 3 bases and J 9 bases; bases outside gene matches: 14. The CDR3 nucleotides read TGTGCCAGCAGCCAGGGGGAACTACAGGGGCAGGGTTCACCCCTCCACTTT. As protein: CASSQGELQGQGSPLHF.

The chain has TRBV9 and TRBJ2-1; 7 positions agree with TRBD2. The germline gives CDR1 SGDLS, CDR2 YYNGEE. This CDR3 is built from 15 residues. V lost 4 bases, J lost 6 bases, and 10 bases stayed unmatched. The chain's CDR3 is CASSPSEVAGNEQFF. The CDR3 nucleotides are TGTGCCAGCAGCCCCAGTGAGGTAGCGGGCAATGAGCAGTTCTTC.

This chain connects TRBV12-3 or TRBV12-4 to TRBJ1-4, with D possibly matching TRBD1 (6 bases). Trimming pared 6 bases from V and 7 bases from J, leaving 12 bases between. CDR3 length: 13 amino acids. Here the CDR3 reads CASRQGRIEKLFF. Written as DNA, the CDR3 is TGTGCCAGCAGACAGGGACGAATTGAAAAACTGTTTTTT.

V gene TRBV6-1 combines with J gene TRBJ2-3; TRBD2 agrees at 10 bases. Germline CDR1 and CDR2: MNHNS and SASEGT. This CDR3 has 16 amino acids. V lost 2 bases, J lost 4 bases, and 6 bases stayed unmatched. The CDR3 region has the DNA TGTGCCAGCAGTGAACGGCTAGCGGGAGTATCAGATACGCAGTATTTT. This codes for CASSERLAGVSDTQYF.

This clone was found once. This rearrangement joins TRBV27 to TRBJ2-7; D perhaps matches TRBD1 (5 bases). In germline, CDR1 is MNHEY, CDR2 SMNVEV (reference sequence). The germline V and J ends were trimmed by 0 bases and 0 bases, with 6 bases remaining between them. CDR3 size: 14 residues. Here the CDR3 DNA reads TGTGCCAGCAGTTTATCGACAGTCTCCTACGAGCAGTACTTC. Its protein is CASSLSTVSYEQYF.

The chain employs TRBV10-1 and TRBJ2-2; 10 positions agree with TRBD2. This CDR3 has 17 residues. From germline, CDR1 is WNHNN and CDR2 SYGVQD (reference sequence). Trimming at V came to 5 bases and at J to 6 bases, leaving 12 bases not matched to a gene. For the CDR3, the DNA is TGCGCCAGCAGTCTTACGGTTAGCGGGAGGAGCGCCGGGGAGCTGTTTTTT. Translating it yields CASSLTVSGRSAGELFF.

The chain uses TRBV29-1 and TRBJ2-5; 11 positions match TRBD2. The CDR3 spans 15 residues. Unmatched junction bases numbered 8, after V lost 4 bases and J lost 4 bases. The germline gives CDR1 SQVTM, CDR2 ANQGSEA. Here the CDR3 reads CSVGLAGGPGETQYF. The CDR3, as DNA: TGCAGCGTTGGGTTAGCGGGAGGGCCGGGAGAGACCCAGTACTTC.

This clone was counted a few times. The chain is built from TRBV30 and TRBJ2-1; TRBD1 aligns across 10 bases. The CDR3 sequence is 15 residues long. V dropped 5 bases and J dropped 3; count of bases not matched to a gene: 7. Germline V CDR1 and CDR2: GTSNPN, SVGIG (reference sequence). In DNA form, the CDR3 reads TGTGCCTGGGACAAGGGACAGGGGTTCTACAATGAGCAGTTCTTC. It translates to CAWDKGQGFYNEQFF.

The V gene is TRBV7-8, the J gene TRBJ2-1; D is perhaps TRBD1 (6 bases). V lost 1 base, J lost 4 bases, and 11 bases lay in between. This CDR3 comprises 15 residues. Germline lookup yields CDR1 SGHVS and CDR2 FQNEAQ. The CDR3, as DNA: TGTGCCAGCAGCTTAGAGTCGACAGGTTACAATGAGCAGTTCTTC. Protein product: CASSLESTGYNEQFF.